Presented here are 27 T cell receptor beta chains from one specimen sequenced in a study of cytomegalovirus exposure and HLA in healthy donors. Primers: 60 Vbeta forward and 13 Jbeta reverse. Sequencing was performed with immunoSEQ multiplex PCR; in TCRdb, only in-frame clones are kept and a portion is missing. Of 150,000 to 200,000 clones in the sample, over 70% are singletons; the top ten hold around 1.5%. Specimen: PBMCs. The receptors were gathered from a woman aged 25 to 45 in good health and CMV-seronegative.

Only one count was recorded for this clone. DNA for the CDR3: TGCGCCAGCAGCTTGGAGGGACAGGGATTTAACACTGAAGCTTTCTTT. Translation gives CASSLEGQGFNTEAFF. The chain has TRBV5-1 and TRBJ1-1, with 9 bases matching TRBD1. V was clipped by 0 bases and J by 2 bases; unmatched bases: 5. CDR1 is SGHRS, CDR2 YFSETQ, per germline. CDR3 length: 16 residues.

This clone was counted only a few times. This rearrangement joins TRBV5-4 to TRBJ2-5; D is ambiguous. V was cut by 2 bases and J by 5 bases, with 13 bases left in between. The germline gives CDR1 SGHNT, CDR2 YYREEE (reference sequence). This CDR3 is 14 amino acids long. CDR3 in DNA: TGTGCCAGCAGCTTAAACTACCCCAGCGAGACCCAGTACTTC. Translated, it gives CASSLNYPSETQYF.

V is TRBV6-6 and J is TRBJ2-5; D gene ambiguous. The CDR3 has 13 amino acids. V dropped 5 bases and J dropped 4 bases, with 11 bases sitting between them. The germline CDR1 and CDR2 sequences are MNHNY and SVGAGI (reference sequence). The CDR3 DNA reads as TGTGCCAGCAGTCCCCGGTATCCAGAGACCCAGTACTTC. This encodes CASSPRYPETQYF.

V gene TRBV5-1 combines with J gene TRBJ1-1; 7 bases line up with TRBD1. Trimming at V came to 3 bases and at J to 4 bases, leaving 9 bases not matched to a gene. The length of the CDR3 is 15 residues. Germline CDR1 reads SGHRS; CDR2 reads YFSETQ. The chain's CDR3 is CASSSSPTGSTEAFF. CDR3 sequence (DNA): TGCGCCAGCAGCTCTTCCCCGACAGGGAGCACTGAAGCTTTCTTT.

CDR3 region: CASCSPGQRNTIYF. In nucleotides, the CDR3 is TGTGCCAGCTGCAGTCCAGGACAGAGAAACACCATATATTTT. The chain employs TRBV18 and TRBJ1-3; D possibly corresponds to TRBD1 (6 bases). Trimming shortened V by 7 bases and J by 5 bases, and 15 bases separated the two germline ends. There are 14 residues in the CDR3. The germline V gene encodes CDR1 KGHSH and CDR2 LQKENI.

The genes are TRBV29-1 and TRBJ2-1; 8 bases map to TRBD2. This CDR3 has 16 amino acids. CDR1 SQVTM and CDR2 ANQGSEA come from the germline V gene. Trimming at V came to 1 base and at J to 3 bases, leaving 8 bases not matched to a gene. The CDR3 loop reads CSVEVGAGVNYNEQFF. CDR3 bases: TGCAGCGTTGAAGTCGGAGCGGGGGTTAACTACAATGAGCAGTTCTTC.

This clone appeared a few times. The rearrangement links TRBV7-2 to TRBJ1-3; TRBD1 might be the D (6 bases). Per germline, CDR1 SGHTA and CDR2 FQGNSA. V was cut by 1 base and J by 2 bases, with 12 bases left in between. CDR3 length equals 16 residues. The CDR3 sequence is CASSLVGSGAGNTIYF. In nucleotides, the CDR3 is TGTGCCAGCAGCTTAGTAGGGTCAGGGGCTGGAAACACCATATATTTT. The full variable domain, completed using reference TRBV7-2 and TRBJ1-3, is GAGVSQSPSNKVTEKGKDVELRCDPISGHTALYWYRQSLGQGLEFLIYFQGNSAPDKSGLPSDRFSAERTGGSVSTLTIQRTQQEDSAVYLCASSLVGSGAGNTIYFGEGSWLTVV.

This clone was recorded once. The rearrangement joins TRBV27 to TRBJ1-4; 9 bases line up with TRBD1. Losses at the gene ends were 2 bases for V and 7 bases for J; bases not matched to a gene: 8. CDR3 size: 16 residues. The V gene's germline CDR1 is MNHEY and CDR2 SMNVEV (reference sequence). The CDR3 nucleotides read TGTGCCAGCAGTTTAATGCGGGGGGACAGGGCTGAAAAACTGTTTTTT. Protein product: CASSLMRGDRAEKLFF. Based on the CDR3 plus reference TRBV27 and TRBJ1-4, the full variable domain is EAQVTQNPRYLITVTGKKLTVTCSQNMNHEYMSWYRQDPGLGLRQIYYSMNVEVTDKGDVPEGYKVSRKEKRNFPLILESPSPNQTSLYFCASSLMRGDRAEKLFFGSGTQLSVL.

This chain joins TRBV19 and TRBJ2-4, with 13 bases lining up with TRBD2. From germline, CDR1 is LNHDA and CDR2 SQIVND (reference sequence). J gave up 12 bases and V 3 bases, and 11 bases lay outside the gene matches. The length of the CDR3 is 16 residues. CDR3 DNA sequence: TGTGCCAGTAGTATCACAGGGAGGACTAGCGGGGGCAGTCAGTACTTC. This translates into CASSITGRTSGGSQYF.

This clone has a handful of counts. V usage is TRBV7-9 and J usage is TRBJ2-2; the D gene is possibly TRBD1 (6 bases). CDR1 SEHNR and CDR2 FQNEAQ come from the germline V gene (reference sequence). Between the trimmed V and J ends, which lost 7 bases and 2 bases, there was a span of 11 bases. There are 14 residues in the CDR3. The CDR3 protein is CASTGVPNTGELFF. The CDR3 DNA reads TGTGCCAGCACAGGGGTCCCAAACACCGGGGAGCTGTTTTTT.

This chain uses TRBV2 with TRBJ2-7, with TRBD2 matching over 8 bases. Germline V gives CDR1 SNHLY, CDR2 FYNNEI. The V gene end was trimmed by 6 bases and the J gene end by 3 bases; junction bases not matched to a gene: 7. This CDR3 contains 14 residues. In nucleotides, the CDR3 is TGTGCCAGCAGCCCCGGGACTAGAATCTACGAGCAGTACTTC. Amino acids: CASSPGTRIYEQYF. Using reference TRBV2 and TRBJ2-7 for the parts outside the CDR3, the full variable domain is EPEVTQTPSHQVTQMGQEVILRCVPISNHLYFYWYRQILGQKVEFLVSFYNNEISEKSEIFDDQFSVERPDGSNFTLKIRSTKLEDSAMYFCASSPGTRIYEQYFGPGTRLTVT.

The CDR3 DNA reads as TGTGCCAGCAGCCGGGACAGCTACTACGAGCAGTACTTC. Protein product: CASSRDSYYEQYF. The rearrangement links TRBV7-6 to TRBJ2-7; 7 nucleotides match TRBD1. The CDR3 loop spans 13 amino acids. With 5 bases clipped from V and 3 bases from J, the junction kept 4 bases outside the gene matches. Germline assignment: CDR1 SGHVS and CDR2 FNYEAQ.

This clone occurred once. The genes are TRBV27 and TRBJ2-7; D is perhaps TRBD1 (6 bases). The CDR3 is 15 amino acids. V was shortened by 5 bases and J by 0 bases, with 14 bases between the two germline ends. The V gene's germline CDR1 is MNHEY and CDR2 SMNVEV (reference sequence). The CDR3 bases are TGTGCCAGCAGTACAGCAGGGGACCCCTCCTACGAGCAGTACTTC. Translation gives CASSTAGDPSYEQYF.

This chain connects TRBV5-4 to TRBJ2-3; D might be TRBD2 (6 bases). The V end was cut by 4 bases, the J end by 14 bases, with 17 bases between. Looked up from germline, CDR1 is SGHNT and CDR2 is YYREEE (reference sequence). The CDR3 covers 12 residues. Written as DNA, the CDR3 is TGTGCCAGCAGCCCAGATCGGACTAAATCGTATTTT. It yields the protein CASSPDRTKSYF.

The chain couples TRBV29-1 to TRBJ1-1; 7 bases line up with TRBD1. The V segment lost 6 bases and the J segment 7 bases; nucleotides outside the gene matches: 11. The germline V gene encodes CDR1 SQVTM and CDR2 ANQGSEA. The CDR3 is 13 amino acids. CDR3 loop: CSVVEQGRSEAFF. The CDR3 nucleotides are TGCAGCGTCGTAGAACAGGGGAGGAGTGAAGCTTTCTTT.

This clone was picked up a small number of times. The chain carries TRBV5-6 and TRBJ1-1; TRBD1 matches 8 bases. Trimming at V came to 2 bases and at J to 2 bases, leaving 5 bases not matched to a gene. Per the germline V gene, CDR1 is SGHDT and CDR2 is YYEEEE. The CDR3 sequence is 15 residues long. The CDR3 DNA follows: TGTGCCAGCAGCTTTGACAGGGGATATAACACTGAAGCTTTCTTT. Its protein product is CASSFDRGYNTEAFF.

The rearrangement links TRBV18 to TRBJ1-4, with 8 bases matching TRBD1. The V gene end was trimmed by 0 bases and the J gene end by 3 bases; junction bases not matched to a gene: 0. Per germline, CDR1 KGHSH and CDR2 LQKENI. This CDR3 region has 15 residues. The CDR3 DNA is TGTGCCAGCTCACCACCGGGACAGGCTAATGAAAAACTGTTTTTT. It encodes CASSPPGQANEKLFF.

The CDR3 protein is CASSPNTGTGELFF. The CDR3 DNA sequence: TGTGCCAGCTCACCGAACACGGGAACCGGGGAGCTGTTTTTT. The chain carries TRBV18 and TRBJ2-2; TRBD2 might be the D (5 bases). V shed 3 bases and J shed 5 bases, with 10 bases lying between them. Germline loops: CDR1 KGHSH, CDR2 LQKENI. This CDR3 is 14 amino acids long.

This chain connects TRBV5-1 to TRBJ2-1; unclear D gene. The CDR3 consists of 12 residues. Germline assignment: CDR1 SGHRS and CDR2 YFSETQ. V gave up 7 bases and J gave up 4 bases, with 9 bases separating them. CDR3 region: CASSDSYNEQFF. For the CDR3, the DNA is TGCGCCAGCTCCGACTCGTACAATGAGCAGTTCTTC.

The chain has TRBV27 and TRBJ2-7; D is perhaps TRBD2 (6 bases). V lost 3 bases, J lost 4 bases, and 10 bases lay in between. The CDR3 length is 13 residues. Germline V gives CDR1 MNHEY, CDR2 SMNVEV (reference sequence). The CDR3 is CASSFWRGYEQYF. Written as DNA, the CDR3 is TGTGCCAGCAGTTTCTGGCGGGGTTACGAGCAGTACTTC.

The V call is TRBV5-5, the J call TRBJ2-5, with TRBD1 matching over 7 bases. V shed 3 bases and J 5 bases; nucleotides not matched to a gene: 7. Looked up from germline, CDR1 is SGHKS and CDR2 is YYEKEE (reference sequence). There are 14 residues in the CDR3. The CDR3 nucleotides are TGTGCCAGCAGCTCACAGACAGGGCGGGAGACCCAGTACTTC. Translated: CASSSQTGRETQYF.

For the CDR3, the DNA is TGTGCCTGGACGGTAGAGACTGAAGCTTTCTTT. It translates to CAWTVETEAFF. The chain employs TRBV30 and TRBJ1-1, with D unresolved. This CDR3 spans 11 amino acids. V lost 4 bases to trimming and J lost 5 bases, with 8 bases between them. From germline, CDR1 is GTSNPN and CDR2 SVGIG (reference sequence).

This rearrangement joins TRBV7-8 to TRBJ2-7; TRBD2 matches at 7 bases. The CDR3 length is 14 residues. Germline V gene sequence: CDR1 SGHVS, CDR2 FQNEAQ. Losses at the gene ends were 5 bases for V and 5 bases for J; bases not matched to a gene: 9. The CDR3, as DNA: TGTGCCAGCAGCAGCGGGACTTTAGGGGACGAGCAGTACTTC. Protein product: CASSSGTLGDEQYF.

J is TRBJ1-5 and V is TRBV4-1; no firm D call. The CDR3 spans 16 residues. Trimming shortened V by 1 base and J by 1 base, and 11 bases separated the two germline ends. The germline V gene encodes CDR1 MGHRA and CDR2 YSYEKL. In DNA, the CDR3 is TGCGCCAGCAGCCAAGCCCGGGATCCAAGCAATCAGCCCCAGCATTTT. Amino acids: CASSQARDPSNQPQHF.

The chain recombines TRBV30 with TRBJ1-1, with D hard to call. The CDR3 is 16 residues long. Trimming took 0 bases from V and 1 from J, leaving 15 bases between them. The V gene's germline CDR1 is GTSNPN and CDR2 SVGIG (reference sequence). CDR3 sequence (DNA): TGTGCCTGGAGTGTTGGAGGTTGGGAGAAGAACACTGAAGCTTTCTTT. Translation: CAWSVGGWEKNTEAFF.

This rearrangement joins TRBV14 to TRBJ2-6; no definite D call. V was clipped by 5 bases and J by 0 bases, with 5 bases between them. There are 14 residues in the CDR3. Germline values: CDR1 SGHDN, CDR2 FVKESK. CDR3: CASSSNSGANVLTF. The CDR3 DNA reads as TGTGCCAGCAGCAGCAACTCTGGGGCCAACGTCCTGACTTTC.

CDR3 amino acids: CASSNQGMLEQFF. In DNA form, the CDR3 reads TGTGCCAGCAGTAACCAGGGGATGCTTGAGCAGTTCTTC. The chain employs TRBV2 and TRBJ2-1; D might be TRBD1 (6 bases). With 5 bases removed from V and 9 bases from J, the gap between germline ends came to 14 bases. Per the germline V gene, CDR1 is SNHLY and CDR2 is FYNNEI. This CDR3 region has 13 residues.